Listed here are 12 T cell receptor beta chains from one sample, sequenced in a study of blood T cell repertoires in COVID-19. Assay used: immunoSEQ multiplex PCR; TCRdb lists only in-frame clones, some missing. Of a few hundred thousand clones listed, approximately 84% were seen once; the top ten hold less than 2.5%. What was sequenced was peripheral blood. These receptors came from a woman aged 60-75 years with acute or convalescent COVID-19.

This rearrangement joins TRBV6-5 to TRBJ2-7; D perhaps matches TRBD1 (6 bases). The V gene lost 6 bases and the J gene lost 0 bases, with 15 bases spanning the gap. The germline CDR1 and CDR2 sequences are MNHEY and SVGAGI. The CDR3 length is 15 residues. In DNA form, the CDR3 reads TGTGCCAGCAGCCCGTGGACAGCAAGCTCCTACGAGCAGTACTTC. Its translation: CASSPWTASSYEQYF.

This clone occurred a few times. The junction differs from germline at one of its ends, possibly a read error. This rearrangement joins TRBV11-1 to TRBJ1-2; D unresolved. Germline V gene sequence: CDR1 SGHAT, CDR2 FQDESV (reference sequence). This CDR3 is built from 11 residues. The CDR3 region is CASSGLPDFPF. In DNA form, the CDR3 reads TGTGCCAGCAGTGGGCTTCCAGATTTCCCCTTC.

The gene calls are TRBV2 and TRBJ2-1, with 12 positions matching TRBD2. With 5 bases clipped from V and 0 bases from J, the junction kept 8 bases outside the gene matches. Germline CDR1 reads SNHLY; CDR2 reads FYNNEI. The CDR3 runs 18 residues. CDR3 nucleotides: TGTGCCAGCAGTTCTCTAGCGGGGGGGTTTACCTCCTACAATGAGCAGTTCTTC. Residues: CASSSLAGGFTSYNEQFF.

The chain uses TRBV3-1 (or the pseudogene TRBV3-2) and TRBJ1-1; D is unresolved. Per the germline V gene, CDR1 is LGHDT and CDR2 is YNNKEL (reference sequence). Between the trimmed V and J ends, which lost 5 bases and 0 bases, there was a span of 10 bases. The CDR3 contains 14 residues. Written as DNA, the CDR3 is TGTGCCAGCAGCACTACAAGCCTGAACACTGAAGCTTTCTTT. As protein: CASSTTSLNTEAFF.

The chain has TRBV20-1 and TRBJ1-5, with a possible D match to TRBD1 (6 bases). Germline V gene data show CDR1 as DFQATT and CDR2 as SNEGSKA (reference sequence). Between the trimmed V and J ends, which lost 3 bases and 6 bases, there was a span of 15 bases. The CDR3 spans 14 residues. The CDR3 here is CSASLGGGRQPQHF. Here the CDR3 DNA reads TGCAGTGCTAGTTTGGGCGGGGGGCGTCAGCCCCAGCATTTT.

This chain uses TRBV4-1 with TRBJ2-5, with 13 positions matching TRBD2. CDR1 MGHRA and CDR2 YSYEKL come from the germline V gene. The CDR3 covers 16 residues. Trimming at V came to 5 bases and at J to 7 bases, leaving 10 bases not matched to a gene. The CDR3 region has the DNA TGCGCCAGCAGCAATCGACTAGCGGGGGGTGAAGGGACCCAGTACTTC. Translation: CASSNRLAGGEGTQYF.

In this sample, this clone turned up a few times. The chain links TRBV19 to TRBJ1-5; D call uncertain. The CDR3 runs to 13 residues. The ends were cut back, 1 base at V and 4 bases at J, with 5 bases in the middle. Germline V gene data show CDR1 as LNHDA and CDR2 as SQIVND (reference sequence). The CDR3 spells CASSIGENQPQHF. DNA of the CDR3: TGTGCCAGTAGTATAGGCGAGAATCAGCCCCAGCATTTT.

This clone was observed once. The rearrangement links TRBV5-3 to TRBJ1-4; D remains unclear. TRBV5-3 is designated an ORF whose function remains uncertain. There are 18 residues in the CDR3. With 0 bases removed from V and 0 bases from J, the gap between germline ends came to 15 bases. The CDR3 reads CARSLASGILTTNEKLFF. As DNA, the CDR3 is TGTGCCAGAAGCTTGGCTTCAGGCATCCTTACAACTAATGAAAAACTGTTTTTT.

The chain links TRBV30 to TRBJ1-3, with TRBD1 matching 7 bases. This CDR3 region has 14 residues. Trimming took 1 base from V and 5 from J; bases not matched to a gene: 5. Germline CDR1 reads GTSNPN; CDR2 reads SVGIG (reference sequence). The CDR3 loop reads CAWSAGDSRNTIYF. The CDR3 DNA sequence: TGTGCCTGGAGTGCCGGGGACAGTAGAAACACCATATATTTT.

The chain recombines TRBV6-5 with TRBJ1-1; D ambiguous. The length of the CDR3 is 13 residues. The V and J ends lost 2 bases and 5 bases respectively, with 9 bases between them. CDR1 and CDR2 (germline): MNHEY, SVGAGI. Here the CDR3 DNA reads TGTGCCAGCAGTTACGCACAGAGTACTGAAGCTTTCTTT. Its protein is CASSYAQSTEAFF.

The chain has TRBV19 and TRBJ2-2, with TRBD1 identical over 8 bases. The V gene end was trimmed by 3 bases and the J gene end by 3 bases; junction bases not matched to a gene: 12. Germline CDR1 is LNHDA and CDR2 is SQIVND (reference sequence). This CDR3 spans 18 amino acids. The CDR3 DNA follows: TGTGCCAGTAGTATCAAATATTCGGGACAGGTTTACACCGGGGAGCTGTTTTTT. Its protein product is CASSIKYSGQVYTGELFF.

The CDR3 DNA sequence: TGTGCCAGCAGTCAGGACAGGGGAAATCAGCCCCAGCATTTT. Translated: CASSQDRGNQPQHF. The V and J genes are TRBV6-5 and TRBJ1-5; 9 bases agree with TRBD1. After removal of 5 bases from V and 4 bases from J, the junction contained 3 bases not matched to a gene. From germline, CDR1 is MNHEY and CDR2 SVGAGI. The CDR3 covers 14 residues.